The sequence of this T cell receptor beta chain was determined in a study of identical twins. Each CDR3 protein is one row after TCRdb ran MiXCR on the 5' RACE reads. The data contain roughly 190,000 distinct CDR3 sequences, around 15% of them singletons. A few counts support this clonotype. CDR3 length equals 14 residues. V lost 0 bases to trimming and J lost 6 bases, with 10 bases between them. The germline CDR1 and CDR2 sequences are PRHDT and FYEKMQ (reference sequence). These data also formed part of another study, on T cells expressing NK-cell markers.

The rearrangement uses TRBV13 and TRBJ2-3; no definite D call. This receptor was taken from a woman aged 18-35 years in good health. Sequenced input: CD8+ T cells sorted from blood. The CDR3 is CASSLGIAGDTQYF. CDR3 sequence (DNA): TGTGCCAGCAGCTTAGGGATAGCTGGGGATACGCAGTATTTT.